Listed here are 14 T cell receptor beta chains from one sample, sequenced in a study of cytomegalovirus exposure and HLA in healthy donors. Data came from immunoSEQ multiplex PCR; TCRdb stores just in-frame clones and leaves some out. The table shows over 100,000 clones, with just under 90% occurring only once. The sequencing input was PBMCs. The receptors here all came from a man in his thirties or forties in good health and CMV-seronegative.

This chain connects TRBV4-1 to TRBJ1-5, with unresolved D. The V and J ends lost 1 base and 1 base respectively, with 8 bases between them. CDR1 is MGHRA, CDR2 YSYEKL, per germline. This CDR3 spans 15 amino acids. Here the CDR3 reads CASSQVTGSNQPQHF. The CDR3 DNA is TGCGCCAGCAGCCAAGTGACGGGGAGCAATCAGCCCCAGCATTTT.

This sequence joins TRBV11-2 and TRBJ2-2; D not resolved. V lost 2 bases to trimming and J lost 2 bases, with 6 bases between them. The CDR3 loop spans 14 amino acids. The germline V gene has CDR1 SGHAT and CDR2 FQNNGV. CDR3 region: CASSLRVNTGELFF. The CDR3 bases are TGTGCCAGCAGCTTACGAGTTAACACCGGGGAGCTGTTTTTT.

The chain has TRBV4-2 and TRBJ1-6; D might be TRBD1 (5 bases). Trimming stripped 0 bases from V and 11 bases from J, with 11 bases between. This CDR3 region has 14 residues. Germline V gene sequence: CDR1 LGHNA, CDR2 YNFKEQ. The CDR3 region is CASSQDPPTAPLHF. The CDR3 coding sequence is TGTGCCAGCAGCCAAGATCCGCCGACAGCACCCCTCCACTTT.

A single count supports this clone. The chain links TRBV11-2 to TRBJ1-5; D remains unclear. Germline assignment: CDR1 SGHAT and CDR2 FQNNGV. V was clipped by 1 base and J by 1 base, with 5 bases between them. The CDR3 covers 14 residues. The DNA of the CDR3 is TGTGCCAGCAGCTTAGGACAAAGCAATCAGCCCCAGCATTTT. This gives the protein CASSLGQSNQPQHF.

The chain couples TRBV11-2 to TRBJ2-1, with TRBD2 identical over 13 bases. The germline V gene encodes CDR1 SGHAT and CDR2 FQNNGV. This CDR3 region has 14 residues. V trimming: 5 bases; J trimming: 6 bases; junction bases outside the gene matches: 1. DNA of the CDR3: TGTGCCAGCAGCGGACTAGCGGGGGTCAATGAGCAGTTCTTC. Translating gives CASSGLAGVNEQFF.

In this sample, this clone turned up once. This CDR3 is CASRPNRSGNTIYF. In DNA, the CDR3 is TGTGCCAGCAGACCTAACAGGAGTGGAAACACCATATATTTT. The V and J genes are TRBV7-2 and TRBJ1-3, with D possibly matching TRBD1 (5 bases). Trimming pared 6 bases from V and 3 bases from J, leaving 12 bases between. Germline lookup yields CDR1 SGHTA and CDR2 FQGNSA. The CDR3 runs to 14 residues. Supplemented by reference TRBV7-2 and TRBJ1-3, the full variable domain reads GAGVSQSPSNKVTEKGKDVELRCDPISGHTALYWYRQSLGQGLEFLIYFQGNSAPDKSGLPSDRFSAERTGGSVSTLTIQRTQQEDSAVYLCASRPNRSGNTIYFGEGSWLTVV.

Here the CDR3 DNA reads TGTGCCAGCAGGCTTTCCCCCCCGGCCGGGGAGCTGTTTTTT. Protein product: CASRLSPPAGELFF. This chain connects TRBV6-5 to TRBJ2-2; D call uncertain. There are 14 residues in the CDR3. V lost 6 bases, J lost 6 bases, and 14 bases lay in between. Germline V CDR1 and CDR2: MNHEY, SVGAGI.

The chain recombines TRBV5-1 with TRBJ2-3, with a possible D match to TRBD1 (6 bases). Looked up from germline, CDR1 is SGHRS and CDR2 is YFSETQ. The V gene lost 4 bases and the J gene lost 5 bases, with 14 bases spanning the gap. The CDR3 has 14 residues. The chain's CDR3 is CASSPLPGQDTQYF. CDR3 nucleotides: TGCGCCAGCAGCCCATTGCCGGGACAAGATACGCAGTATTTT.

V gene TRBV25-1 combines with J gene TRBJ2-5, with TRBD2 matching 7 bases. The trim removed 3 bases at V and 4 bases at J, leaving 5 bases unmatched. This CDR3 is 14 amino acids long. Germline CDR1 and CDR2: MGHDK and SYGVNS. CDR3: CASSEGGGAETQYF. Here the CDR3 DNA reads TGTGCCAGCAGTGAGGGGGGAGGGGCAGAGACCCAGTACTTC.

This clone showed up just once. The chain uses TRBV6-1 and TRBJ1-5; 10 positions match TRBD1. Germline trimming cut 4 bases from V and 4 bases from J; bases unmatched to any gene: 1. Germline V gives CDR1 MNHNS, CDR2 SASEGT. This CDR3 comprises 14 residues. The CDR3 bases are TGTGCCAGCAGTGTGGGACAGGGGAATCAGCCCCAGCATTTT. This gives the protein CASSVGQGNQPQHF.

V gene TRBV6-4 combines with J gene TRBJ2-6; D is unclear. Looked up from germline, CDR1 is MRHNA and CDR2 is SNTAGT. Trimming left V 4 bases short and J 0 bases short, with 13 bases between. The CDR3 covers 17 residues. The CDR3 loop reads CASSASPTSSGANVLTF. The CDR3 region has the DNA TGTGCCAGCAGTGCCTCACCCACAAGCTCTGGGGCCAACGTCCTGACTTTC.

V is TRBV9 and J is TRBJ2-3, with unresolved D. The CDR3 is made up of 16 amino acids. Germline V gives CDR1 SGDLS, CDR2 YYNGEE. V shed 4 bases and J shed 7 bases, with 22 bases lying between them. CDR3 coding DNA: TGTGCCAGCAGCCCACATCTAGAGCAACGCATGAATACGCAGTATTTT. This codes for CASSPHLEQRMNTQYF.

The chain links TRBV5-1 to TRBJ2-7; perhaps TRBD2 as D (6 bases). The CDR3 has 15 residues. Trimming pared 1 base from V and 7 bases from J, leaving 18 bases between. Germline V CDR1 and CDR2: SGHRS, YFSETQ. The CDR3 nucleotides read TGCGCCAGCAGCTTGAGAACGGCCGGGGGAGAGGAGCAGTACTTC. Protein: CASSLRTAGGEEQYF.

CDR3: CASSLATGDDGYTF. CDR3 sequence (DNA): TGTGCCAGCAGCTTAGCGACAGGGGACGATGGCTACACCTTC. V gene TRBV7-9 combines with J gene TRBJ1-2; 8 bases line up with TRBD1. Germline trimming cut 0 bases from V and 6 bases from J; bases unmatched to any gene: 3. CDR3 length equals 14 residues. The V gene's germline CDR1 is SEHNR and CDR2 FQNEAQ (reference sequence).